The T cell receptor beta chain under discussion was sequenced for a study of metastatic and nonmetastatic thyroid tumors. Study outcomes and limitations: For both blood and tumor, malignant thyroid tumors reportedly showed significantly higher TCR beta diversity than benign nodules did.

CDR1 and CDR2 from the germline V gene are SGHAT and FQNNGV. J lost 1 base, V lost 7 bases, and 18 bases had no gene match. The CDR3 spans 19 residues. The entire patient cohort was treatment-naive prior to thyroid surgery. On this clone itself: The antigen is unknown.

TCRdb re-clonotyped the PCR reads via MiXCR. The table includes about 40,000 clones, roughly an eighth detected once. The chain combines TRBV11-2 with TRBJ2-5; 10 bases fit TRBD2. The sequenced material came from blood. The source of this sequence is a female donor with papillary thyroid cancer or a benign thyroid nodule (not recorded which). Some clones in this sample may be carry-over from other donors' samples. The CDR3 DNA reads TGTGCCAGCAACAAAAAGGGCCGACTAGCGGGTTCATTCCAAGAGACCCAGTACTTC. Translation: CASNKKGRLAGSFQETQYF.